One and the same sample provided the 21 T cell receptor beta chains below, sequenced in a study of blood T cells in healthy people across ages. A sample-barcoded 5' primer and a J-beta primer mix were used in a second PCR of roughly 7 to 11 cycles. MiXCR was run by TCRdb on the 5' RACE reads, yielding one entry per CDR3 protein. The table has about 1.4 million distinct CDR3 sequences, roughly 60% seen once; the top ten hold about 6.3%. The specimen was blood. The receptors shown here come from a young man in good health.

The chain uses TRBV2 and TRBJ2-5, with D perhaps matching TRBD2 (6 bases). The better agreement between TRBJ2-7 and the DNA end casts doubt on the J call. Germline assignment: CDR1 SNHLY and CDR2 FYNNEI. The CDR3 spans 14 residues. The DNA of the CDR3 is TGTGCCAGGGGGGGTCGGGGAAGAGTCTACGAGCAGTACTTC. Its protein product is CARGGRGRVYEQYF.

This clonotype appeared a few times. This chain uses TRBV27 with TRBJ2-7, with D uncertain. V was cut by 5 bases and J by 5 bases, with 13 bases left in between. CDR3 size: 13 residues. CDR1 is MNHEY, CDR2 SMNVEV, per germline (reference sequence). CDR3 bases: TGTGCCAGCAGTGTCCCCGGCGTCGACGAGCAGTACTTC. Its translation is CASSVPGVDEQYF.

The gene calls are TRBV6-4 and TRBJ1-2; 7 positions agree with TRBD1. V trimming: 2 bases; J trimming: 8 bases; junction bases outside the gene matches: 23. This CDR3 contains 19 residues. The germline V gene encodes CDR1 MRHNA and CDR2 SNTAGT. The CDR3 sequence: CASSDTDREETPMIEGYTF. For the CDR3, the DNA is TGTGCCAGCAGTGACACCGACAGGGAAGAAACACCCATGATTGAGGGCTACACCTTC.

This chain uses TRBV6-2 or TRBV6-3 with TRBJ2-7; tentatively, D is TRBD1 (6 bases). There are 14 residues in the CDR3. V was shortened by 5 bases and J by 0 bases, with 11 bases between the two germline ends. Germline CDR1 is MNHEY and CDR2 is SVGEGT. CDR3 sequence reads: CASSDGTNSYEQYF. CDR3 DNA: TGTGCCAGCAGTGACGGGACAAACTCCTACGAGCAGTACTTC.

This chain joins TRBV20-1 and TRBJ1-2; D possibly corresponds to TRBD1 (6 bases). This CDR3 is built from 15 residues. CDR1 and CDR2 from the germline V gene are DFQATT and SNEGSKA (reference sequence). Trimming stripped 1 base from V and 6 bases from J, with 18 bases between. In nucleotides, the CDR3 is TGCAGTGCTAGAGGGCCGGGACACCGAGCTGATGGCTACACCTTC. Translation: CSARGPGHRADGYTF.

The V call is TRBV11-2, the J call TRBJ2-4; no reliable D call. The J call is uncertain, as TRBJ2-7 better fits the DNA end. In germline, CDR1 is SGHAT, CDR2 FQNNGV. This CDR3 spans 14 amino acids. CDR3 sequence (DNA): TGTGCCAGCAGCTTATCGGCCTTCGTGTTCGAGCAGTACTTC. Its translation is CASSLSAFVFEQYF.

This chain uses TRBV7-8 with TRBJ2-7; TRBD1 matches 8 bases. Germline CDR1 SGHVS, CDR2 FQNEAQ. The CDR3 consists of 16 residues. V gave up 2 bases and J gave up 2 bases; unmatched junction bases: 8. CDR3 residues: CASSLLVRTGPYEQYF. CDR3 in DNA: TGTGCCAGCAGCTTACTGGTCAGGACAGGGCCCTACGAGCAGTACTTC.

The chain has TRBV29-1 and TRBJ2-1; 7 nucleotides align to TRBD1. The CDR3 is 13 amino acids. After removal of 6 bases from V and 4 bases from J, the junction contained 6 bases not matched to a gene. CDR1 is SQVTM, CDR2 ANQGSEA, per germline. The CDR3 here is CSVGTVLYNEQFF. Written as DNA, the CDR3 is TGCAGCGTAGGGACAGTGCTTTACAATGAGCAGTTCTTC.

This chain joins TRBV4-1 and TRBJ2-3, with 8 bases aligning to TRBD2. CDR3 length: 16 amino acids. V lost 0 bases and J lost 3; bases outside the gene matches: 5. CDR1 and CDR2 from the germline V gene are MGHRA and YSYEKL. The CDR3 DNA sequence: TGCGCCAGCAGCCAAGAAGCGGGGGCACCAACAGATACGCAGTATTTT. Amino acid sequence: CASSQEAGAPTDTQYF.

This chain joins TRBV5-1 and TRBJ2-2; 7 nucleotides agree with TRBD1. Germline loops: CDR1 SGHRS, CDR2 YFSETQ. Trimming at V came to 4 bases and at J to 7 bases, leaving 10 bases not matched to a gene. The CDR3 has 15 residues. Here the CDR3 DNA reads TGCGCCAGCAGCGACCCGGGACCAGGGGGCGGGGAGCTGTTTTTT. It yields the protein CASSDPGPGGGELFF.

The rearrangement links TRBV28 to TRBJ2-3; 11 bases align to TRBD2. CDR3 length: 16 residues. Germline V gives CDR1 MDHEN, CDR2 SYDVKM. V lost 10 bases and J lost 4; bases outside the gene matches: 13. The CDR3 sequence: CATGPGLAVLSDTQYF. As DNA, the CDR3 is TGTGCCACCGGACCGGGACTAGCGGTGCTATCAGATACGCAGTATTTT.

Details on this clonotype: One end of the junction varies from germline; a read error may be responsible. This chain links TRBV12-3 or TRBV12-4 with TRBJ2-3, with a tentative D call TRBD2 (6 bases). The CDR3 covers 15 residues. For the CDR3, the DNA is TGTGCCAGCAATGTGGTTAGCGGAACCACAGGTACGCAGTATTTT. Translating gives CASNVVSGTTGTQYF.

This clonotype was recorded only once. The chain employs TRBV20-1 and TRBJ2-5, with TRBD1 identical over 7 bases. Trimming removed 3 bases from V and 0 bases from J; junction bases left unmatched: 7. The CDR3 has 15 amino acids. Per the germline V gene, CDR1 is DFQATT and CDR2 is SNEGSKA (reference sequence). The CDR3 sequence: CSASPAGGDQETQYF. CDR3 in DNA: TGCAGTGCTAGTCCGGCAGGGGGAGACCAAGAGACCCAGTACTTC.

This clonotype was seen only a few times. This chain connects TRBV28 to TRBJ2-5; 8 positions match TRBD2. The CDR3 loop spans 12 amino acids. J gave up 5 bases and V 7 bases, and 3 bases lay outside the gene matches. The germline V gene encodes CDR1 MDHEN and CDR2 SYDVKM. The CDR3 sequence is CASNERGETQYF. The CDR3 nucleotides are TGTGCCAGCAATGAGCGGGGGGAGACCCAGTACTTC.

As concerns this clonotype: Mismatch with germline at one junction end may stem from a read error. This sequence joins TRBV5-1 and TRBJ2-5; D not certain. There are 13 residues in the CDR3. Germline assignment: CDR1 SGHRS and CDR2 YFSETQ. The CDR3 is CTSSSRIQETQYF. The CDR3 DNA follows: TGCACCAGCAGCTCACGGATCCAAGAGACCCAGTACTTC.

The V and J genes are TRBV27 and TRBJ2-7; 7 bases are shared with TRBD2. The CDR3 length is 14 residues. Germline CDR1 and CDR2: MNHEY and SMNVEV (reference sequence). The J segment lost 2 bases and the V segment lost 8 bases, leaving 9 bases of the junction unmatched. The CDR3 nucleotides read TGTGCCAGCGGGGTCCGGGGGGTCGCCTACGAGCAGTACTTC. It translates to CASGVRGVAYEQYF.

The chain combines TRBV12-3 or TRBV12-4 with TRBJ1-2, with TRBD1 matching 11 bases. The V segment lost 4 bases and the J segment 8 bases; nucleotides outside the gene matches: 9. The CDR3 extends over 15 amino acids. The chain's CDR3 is CASSSQGTGGEGYTF. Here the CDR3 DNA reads TGTGCCAGCAGTTCGCAAGGGACAGGGGGTGAAGGCTACACCTTC.

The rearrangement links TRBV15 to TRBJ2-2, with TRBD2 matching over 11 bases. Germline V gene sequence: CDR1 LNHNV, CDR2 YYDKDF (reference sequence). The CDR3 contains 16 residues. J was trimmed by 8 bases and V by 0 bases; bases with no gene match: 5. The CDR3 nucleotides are TGTGCCACCAGCAGAGATCGACTAGCGGGATTTGGGGAGCTGTTTTTT. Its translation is CATSRDRLAGFGELFF.

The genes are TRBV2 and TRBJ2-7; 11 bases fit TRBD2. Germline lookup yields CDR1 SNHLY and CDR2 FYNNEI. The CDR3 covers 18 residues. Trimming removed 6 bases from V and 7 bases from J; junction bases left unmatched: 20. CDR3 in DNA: TGTGCCAGCAGCACCGGGACTAGCGGTCCGATGGGGACGTCAGAGCAGTACTTC. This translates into CASSTGTSGPMGTSEQYF.

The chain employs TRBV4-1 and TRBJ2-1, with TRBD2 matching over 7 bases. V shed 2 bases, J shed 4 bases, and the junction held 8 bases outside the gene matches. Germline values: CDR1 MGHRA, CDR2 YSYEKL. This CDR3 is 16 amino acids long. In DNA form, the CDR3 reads TGCGCCAGCAGCCAAATTGGGAGGGGTAGGTACAATGAGCAGTTCTTC. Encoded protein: CASSQIGRGRYNEQFF.

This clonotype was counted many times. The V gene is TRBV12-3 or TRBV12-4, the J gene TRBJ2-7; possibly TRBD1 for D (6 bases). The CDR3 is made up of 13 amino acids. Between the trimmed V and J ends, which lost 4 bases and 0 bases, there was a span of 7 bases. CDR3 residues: CASSSGASYEQYF. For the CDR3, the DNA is TGTGCCAGCAGTTCAGGGGCCTCCTACGAGCAGTACTTC.